The present entry profiles one T cell receptor (beta chain) with its context. The entry originates in a study of T cells after yellow fever vaccination. Using its own MiXCR run on the 5' RACE reads, TCRdb lists one record per CDR3 protein. The sample includes roughly 160,000 distinct CDR3 sequences, roughly a tenth of them seen just once. Trimming cost V 3 bases and J 0 bases, with 6 bases left between them. CDR3 length equals 14 residues. In germline, CDR1 is SEHNR, CDR2 FQNEAQ (reference sequence). This sequence joins TRBV7-9 and TRBJ1-5; D remains ambiguous. The starting material was CD8+ T cells sorted from PBMCs, obtained 45 days after the yellow fever booster vaccination. The receptor comes from a man aged 18 to 35 who received the YFV17D yellow fever vaccine. The chain's CDR3 is CASSFGYSNQPQHF. CDR3 bases: TGTGCCAGCAGCTTTGGGTATAGCAATCAGCCCCAGCATTTT.